Below are 20 T cell receptor beta chains sequenced from a single sample in a study of shared clonotypes between healthy human individuals. Clones were read by immunoSEQ multiplex PCR, and TCRdb kept only the in-frame ones, dropping some. Here the sample spans millions of clones, roughly 92% being singletons. Sequencing used naive CD4+ T cells sorted from blood. Subset in this sample: CD45RA+ positively selected. These receptors were taken from a man in his late teens or twenties in good health.

This clone is a singleton in its sample. V gene TRBV6-5 combines with J gene TRBJ1-1; the D gene is possibly TRBD1 (5 bases). Deletions cut 6 bases from V and 3 bases from J, with 14 bases between. The germline V gene encodes CDR1 MNHEY and CDR2 SVGAGI. The length of the CDR3 is 14 residues. The CDR3 is CASRITGTDTEAFF. The CDR3 bases are TGTGCCAGCAGGATTACAGGAACTGACACTGAAGCTTTCTTT.

The chain uses TRBV7-2 and TRBJ1-3; the D gene is possibly TRBD1 (5 bases). Germline CDR1 is SGHTA and CDR2 is FQGNSA. The CDR3 extends over 16 amino acids. V shed 5 bases and J shed 3 bases, with 17 bases lying between them. CDR3 DNA: TGTGCCAGCAGCAGTACGAGGGGTATTCTTGGAAACACCATATATTTT. Translation: CASSSTRGILGNTIYF.

The chain recombines TRBV5-7 with TRBJ2-2; D not resolved. TRBV5-7 is an ORF, and what it does is uncertain. V was pared by 3 bases and J by 3 bases, with 6 bases between. The CDR3 spans 13 residues. The CDR3 spells CASSSRDTGELFF. Here the CDR3 DNA reads TGTGCCAGCAGCTCCCGGGACACCGGGGAGCTGTTTTTT.

This clone was picked up one time. CDR3 in amino acids: CASSPIGGWPQHF. The CDR3 DNA reads as TGTGCCAGCTCACCGATAGGGGGATGGCCCCAGCATTTT. The J gene is TRBJ1-5, the V gene TRBV18; a possible D gene is TRBD1 (6 bases). Per the germline V gene, CDR1 is KGHSH and CDR2 is LQKENI. The CDR3 has 13 residues. V dropped 3 bases and J dropped 9 bases, with 12 bases sitting between them.

In this sample, this clone turned up once. V usage is TRBV7-2 and J usage is TRBJ2-3, with TRBD1 matching 8 bases. Trimming took 1 base from V and 4 from J; bases not matched to a gene: 4. The CDR3 covers 15 residues. Germline V gives CDR1 SGHTA, CDR2 FQGNSA. The CDR3 sequence: CASSLGAGGSDTQYF. For the CDR3, the DNA is TGTGCCAGCAGCTTAGGGGCAGGGGGCTCAGATACGCAGTATTTT.

J is TRBJ2-2 and V is TRBV5-4; TRBD1 or TRBD2 may be the D gene (6 bases each). The V end was cut by 4 bases, the J end by 5 bases, with 21 bases between. The CDR3 has 17 amino acids. Germline V gene lookup returns CDR1 SGHNT and CDR2 YYREEE (reference sequence). CDR3 sequence (DNA): TGTGCCAGCAGCCCCCGCCCGGGACTCCAGGGGACCGGGGAGCTGTTTTTT. This encodes CASSPRPGLQGTGELFF.

The rearrangement uses TRBV5-8 and TRBJ2-5; D is unclear. The V gene's germline CDR1 is SGHTS and CDR2 YDEGEE. Trimming shortened V by 5 bases and J by 0 bases, and 8 bases separated the two germline ends. This CDR3 comprises 13 residues. CDR3 in amino acids: CASSDGNQETQYF. DNA of the CDR3: TGTGCCAGCAGTGATGGGAACCAAGAGACCCAGTACTTC.

This clone was seen only once. V and J are TRBV9 and TRBJ2-6, with unresolved D. V lost 3 bases to trimming and J lost 4 bases, with 8 bases between them. CDR1 is SGDLS, CDR2 YYNGEE, per germline. The CDR3 spans 14 residues. The CDR3 loop is CASSALRGANVLTF. Written as DNA, the CDR3 is TGTGCCAGCAGCGCCCTCCGCGGGGCCAACGTCCTGACTTTC.

V and J are TRBV28 and TRBJ1-6, with no clear D. This CDR3 comprises 15 residues. CDR1 MDHEN and CDR2 SYDVKM come from the germline V gene. Trimming shortened V by 4 bases and J by 0 bases, and 7 bases separated the two germline ends. The CDR3 nucleotides read TGTGCCAGCAGTTACCGGAACTCCTATAATTCACCCCTCCACTTT. It is translated as CASSYRNSYNSPLHF. The full variable domain, in which reference TRBV28 and TRBJ1-6 provide the parts outside the CDR3, is DVKVTQSSRYLVKRTGEKVFLECVQDMDHENMFWYRQDPGLGLRLIYFSYDVKMKEKGDIPEGYSVSREKKERFSLILESASTNQTSMYLCASSYRNSYNSPLHFGNGTRLTVT.

The J gene is TRBJ1-5, the V gene TRBV30; unclear D gene. The V end lost 3 bases, the J end lost 5 bases, and 11 bases lay between the germline ends. The CDR3 is 13 amino acids. CDR1 and CDR2 from the germline V gene are GTSNPN and SVGIG (reference sequence). This chain's CDR3 is CAWSPSLDQPQHF. In DNA form, the CDR3 reads TGTGCCTGGAGCCCGAGTCTGGATCAGCCCCAGCATTTT.

As concerns this clone: This same CDR3 is encoded by further DNA sequences in the sample. The chain links TRBV6-1 to TRBJ1-5; TRBD1 aligns across 8 bases. The CDR3 is 15 amino acids. Trimming took 6 bases from V and 0 from J; bases not matched to a gene: 4. Germline V CDR1 and CDR2: MNHNS, SASEGT. For the CDR3, the DNA is TGTGCCAGCAGAGCAACAGGGGGTAGCAATCAGCCCCAGCATTTT. It codes for CASRATGGSNQPQHF.

The chain is built from TRBV18 and TRBJ2-3, with a weak D call TRBD2 (6 bases). Per germline, CDR1 KGHSH and CDR2 LQKENI. CDR3 size: 14 residues. The V and J ends lost 6 bases and 3 bases respectively, with 13 bases between them. In nucleotides, the CDR3 is TGTGCCAGCTCTCCCTCGGGGGAGACAGATACGCAGTATTTT. Translating gives CASSPSGETDTQYF.

The chain combines TRBV5-1 with TRBJ2-2, with 12 bases aligning to TRBD2. Germline V lookup: CDR1 SGHRS, CDR2 YFSETQ. V was clipped by 5 bases and J by 6 bases; unmatched bases: 11. The CDR3 runs to 17 residues. This CDR3 reads CASRRNLLAGGPGELFF. For the CDR3, the DNA is TGCGCCAGCAGACGAAACCTACTAGCGGGGGGCCCCGGGGAGCTGTTTTTT.

The chain uses TRBV7-2 and TRBJ1-2; maybe TRBD1 (5 bases). Germline CDR1 and CDR2: SGHTA and FQGNSA. The CDR3 is 15 amino acids. Trimming removed 2 bases from V and 0 bases from J, with 10 bases in between. The CDR3 is CASSLPLGANYGYTF. In DNA form, the CDR3 reads TGTGCCAGCAGCTTACCTCTAGGGGCTAACTATGGCTACACCTTC.

This chain connects TRBV5-4 to TRBJ2-1; 12 nucleotides line up with TRBD2. Germline values: CDR1 SGHNT, CDR2 YYREEE (reference sequence). The V segment lost 4 bases and the J segment 7 bases; nucleotides outside the gene matches: 9. The CDR3 contains 16 residues. In nucleotides, the CDR3 is TGTGCCAGCAGCCGTGGCACTAGCGGGGGGAGGAATGAGCAGTTCTTC. Translated: CASSRGTSGGRNEQFF.

The chain is built from TRBV18 and TRBJ2-2, with no clear D. Germline V CDR1 and CDR2: KGHSH, LQKENI. This CDR3 is built from 15 residues. Trimming left V 3 bases short and J 3 bases short, with 11 bases between. The CDR3 is CASSPPPRYTGELFF. For the CDR3, the DNA is TGTGCCAGCTCACCTCCCCCCCGGTACACCGGGGAGCTGTTTTTT.

The rearrangement uses TRBV27 and TRBJ2-1; D uncertain. Germline lookup yields CDR1 MNHEY and CDR2 SMNVEV (reference sequence). V lost 4 bases, J lost 12 bases, and 13 bases lay in between. CDR3 size: 12 residues. CDR3 DNA sequence: TGTGCCAGCAGTTCTCCCATGTCTAGGCAGTTCTTC. Protein product: CASSSPMSRQFF.

The rearrangement uses TRBV7-3 and TRBJ1-4; D gene uncertain. V was pared by 2 bases and J by 0 bases, with 4 bases between. The CDR3 spans 14 residues. Germline CDR1 and CDR2: SGHTA and FQGTGA. The CDR3 protein is CASSLGATNEKLFF. CDR3 DNA sequence: TGTGCCAGCAGCTTAGGGGCAACTAATGAAAAACTGTTTTTT. Based on the CDR3 plus reference TRBV7-3 and TRBJ1-4, the full variable domain is GAGVSQTPSNKVTEKGKYVELRCDPISGHTALYWYRQSLGQGPEFLIYFQGTGAADDSGLPNDRFFAVRPEGSVSTLKIQRTERGDSAVYLCASSLGATNEKLFFGSGTQLSVL.

This chain links TRBV30 with TRBJ1-6; D gene uncertain. The CDR3 is 16 amino acids. The V end was cut by 0 bases, the J end by 2 bases, with 11 bases between. CDR1 GTSNPN and CDR2 SVGIG come from the germline V gene (reference sequence). In nucleotides, the CDR3 is TGTGCCTGGAGTGTACGGCAGCCTACCTATAATTCACCCCTCCACTTT. Translation: CAWSVRQPTYNSPLHF.

A single count supports this clone. The genes are TRBV7-9 and TRBJ2-3, with TRBD1 matching over 8 bases. Per the germline V gene, CDR1 is SEHNR and CDR2 is FQNEAQ (reference sequence). V gave up 1 base and J gave up 4 bases; unmatched junction bases: 7. The CDR3 covers 16 residues. The CDR3 DNA follows: TGTGCCAGCAGCTTAGGAGGGACAGGTTACTCAGATACGCAGTATTTT. It yields the protein CASSLGGTGYSDTQYF. The full variable domain, its missing parts supplied by reference TRBV7-9 and TRBJ2-3, is DTGVSQNPRHKITKRGQNVTFRCDPISEHNRLYWYRQTLGQGPEFLTYFQNEAQLEKSRLLSDRFSAERPKGSFSTLEIQRTEQGDSAMYLCASSLGGTGYSDTQYFGPGTRLTVL.